Reported below is one T cell receptor beta chain. Per the authors' pipeline: Reference gene primer amplification yielded estimated nucleated cell counts. Here immunoSEQ multiplex PCR was the method, and the copy in TCRdb shows in-frame clones only, minus some. V, J and clone size are those of that table, while D and trimming were read from the DNA. The table lists roughly 380,000 clones, around nine tenths of them singletons, with approximately 0.97% in the top ten. The source of the sample is a study of blood T cell repertoires in COVID-19. Assignment of participants to cohorts was predicated upon participant-reported clinical history. Germline CDR1 SGHRS, CDR2 YFSETQ. V shed 0 bases, J shed 4 bases, and the junction held 9 bases outside the gene matches. The CDR3 extends over 17 amino acids.

V usage is TRBV5-1 and J usage is TRBJ2-2, with 7 bases fitting TRBD2. The clonotype was recovered from a woman in her twenties or thirties who had been exposed to COVID-19. Material: PBMCs or T cells enriched from blood (not recorded which). CDR3 residues: CASSLDSWEGRTGELFF. The CDR3 DNA reads as TGCGCCAGCAGCTTGGATTCCTGGGAGGGGCGCACCGGGGAGCTGTTTTTT.